Listed here are 9 T cell receptor beta chains from one sample, sequenced in a study of control samples from healthy donors and cancer patients (dated by TCRdb to the early 2020s). Receptor amplification or capture employed the immunoSEQ multiplex PCR assay. Imported from immuneACCESS, the table was reduced by TCRdb to in-frame sequences with V and J called. These copies leave out some clones; in studies compared against another copy, an unresolved V gene accounts for under half, and the cause of the remainder is not known. A total of about 120,000 clones appear in this sample, around nine tenths of them only once. The ten largest clones capture over 10% of the sample. Sequenced sample: blood. These receptor sequences come from a man aged 25-45 years in good health.

This chain links TRBV5-1 with TRBJ2-2, with 7 positions matching TRBD2. The CDR3 length is 16 residues. V lost 0 bases and J lost 2; bases outside the gene matches: 4. Germline CDR1 reads SGHRS; CDR2 reads YFSETQ. The CDR3 DNA reads TGCGCCAGCAGCTTGGGGGAGGGCGGAAACACCGGGGAGCTGTTTTTT. This sequence encodes CASSLGEGGNTGELFF. The full variable domain, in which reference TRBV5-1 and TRBJ2-2 provide the parts outside the CDR3, is KAGVTQTPRYLIKTRGQQVTLSCSPISGHRSVSWYQQTPGQGLQFLFEYFSETQRNKGNFPGRFSGRQFSNSRSEMNVSTLELGDSALYLCASSLGEGGNTGELFFGEGSRLTVL.

V usage is TRBV19 and J usage is TRBJ1-1, with 11 bases matching TRBD1. The CDR3 covers 17 residues. Germline CDR1 and CDR2: LNHDA and SQIVND (reference sequence). Trimming removed 4 bases from V and 5 bases from J; junction bases left unmatched: 12. The CDR3 bases are TGTGCCAGTAGTAAACTAGGACAGGGGGCTCATTGGACTGAAGCTTTCTTT. It translates to CASSKLGQGAHWTEAFF.

The genes are TRBV7-8 and TRBJ2-1, with TRBD2 matching over 7 bases. With V trimmed by 5 bases and J by 5 bases, 9 bases remained unmatched. Per germline, CDR1 SGHVS and CDR2 FQNEAQ. The CDR3 is made up of 15 amino acids. CDR3 coding DNA: TGTGCCAGCAGCGCAACAGGAGCGGGGCACAATGAGCAGTTCTTC. Translating it yields CASSATGAGHNEQFF. Using reference TRBV7-8 and TRBJ2-1 for the parts outside the CDR3, the full variable domain is GAGVSQSPRYKVAKRGQDVALRCDPISGHVSLFWYQQALGQGPEFLTYFQNEAQLDKSGLPSDRFFAERPEGSVSTLKIQRTQQEDSAVYLCASSATGAGHNEQFFGPGTRLTVL.

This chain joins TRBV18 and TRBJ2-3; a possible D gene is TRBD2 (5 bases). Germline assignment: CDR1 KGHSH and CDR2 LQKENI. The CDR3 contains 14 residues. The V end was cut by 6 bases, the J end by 5 bases, with 15 bases between. The CDR3 here is CASSSFGVQDTQYF. The CDR3 DNA follows: TGTGCCAGCTCCTCCTTCGGGGTCCAAGATACGCAGTATTTT.

The CDR3 protein is CAWSLSGSRQFF. Written as DNA, the CDR3 is TGTGCCTGGAGTCTGAGCGGCTCGCGGCAGTTCTTC. V usage is TRBV30 and J usage is TRBJ2-1; D may be TRBD2 (5 bases). Germline values: CDR1 GTSNPN, CDR2 SVGIG (reference sequence). V lost 2 bases and J lost 12, with 14 bases in between. CDR3 length: 12 residues.

The rearrangement links TRBV25-1 to TRBJ2-5; the D gene is possibly TRBD1 (6 bases). Looked up from germline, CDR1 is MGHDK and CDR2 is SYGVNS. The ends were cut back, 3 bases at V and 1 base at J, with 15 bases in the middle. This CDR3 contains 16 residues. This CDR3 reads CASSDLSQGIQETQYF. CDR3 in DNA: TGTGCCAGCAGTGATCTCTCCCAGGGGATCCAAGAGACCCAGTACTTC.

The chain uses TRBV7-2 and TRBJ2-5, with TRBD1 matching over 8 bases. The CDR3 runs to 14 residues. The V gene end was trimmed by 10 bases and the J gene end by 6 bases; junction bases not matched to a gene: 13. Germline values: CDR1 SGHTA, CDR2 FQGNSA. This CDR3 is CATQGATGFQTQYF. DNA for the CDR3: TGTGCCACCCAGGGGGCTACGGGTTTCCAGACCCAGTACTTC.

The rearrangement uses TRBV5-1 and TRBJ1-1; D uncertain. V dropped 0 bases and J dropped 0 bases, with 9 bases sitting between them. Germline V gene sequence: CDR1 SGHRS, CDR2 YFSETQ. The CDR3 sequence is 15 residues long. CDR3 region: CASSLGGGLNTEAFF. The CDR3 coding sequence is TGCGCCAGCAGCTTGGGGGGAGGGTTGAACACTGAAGCTTTCTTT.

The rearrangement links TRBV29-1 to TRBJ2-5; possibly TRBD1 or TRBD2 for D (7 bases each). CDR3 length: 13 residues. The germline V and J ends were trimmed by 5 bases and 5 bases, with 15 bases remaining between them. CDR1 and CDR2 from the germline V gene are SQVTM and ANQGSEA. The CDR3 DNA reads TGCAGCGTTTCAGGGGGGGATGGGGAGACCCAGTACTTC. As protein: CSVSGGDGETQYF.